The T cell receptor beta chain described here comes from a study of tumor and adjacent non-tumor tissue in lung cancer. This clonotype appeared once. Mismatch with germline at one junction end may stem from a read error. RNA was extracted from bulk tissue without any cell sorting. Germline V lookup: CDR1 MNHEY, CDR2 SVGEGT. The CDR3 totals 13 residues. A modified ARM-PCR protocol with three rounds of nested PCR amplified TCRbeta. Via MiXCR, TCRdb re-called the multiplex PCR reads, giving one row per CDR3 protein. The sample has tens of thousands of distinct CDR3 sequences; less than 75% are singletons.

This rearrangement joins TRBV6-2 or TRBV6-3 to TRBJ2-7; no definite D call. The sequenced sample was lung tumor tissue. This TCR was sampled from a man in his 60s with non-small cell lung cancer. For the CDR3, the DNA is TGTGCTAGCACTCACACGACGGGCTACGAGCAGTACTTC. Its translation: CASTHTTGYEQYF.